The source of this T cell receptor beta chain is a study of blood T cells in healthy people across ages. Study-level information: The template switching approach captured approximately one barcoded beta molecule for every two T cells. Study observations and caveats: The percentage of naive T cells correlated strongly with TCR beta diversity. A conclusive naive versus antigen-experienced comparison was prevented by the unsorted PBMCs.

Through a sample-barcoded 5' primer and a J-beta primer mix, a second PCR was run for roughly 6 to 12 cycles. From the 5' RACE reads, TCRdb called clonotypes with MiXCR, one entry per CDR3 protein. The table includes about 670,000 distinct CDR3 sequences, approximately 52% detected once. Of note for this clonotype: Antigen: not known.

Researchers isolated at least 6 million PBMCs per sample. What was sequenced was blood. This sequence was found in a woman older than 75 in good health.

CDR3 bases: TGCGCCAGCAGCTTGGGGGTTGGACAGCCTCAAGAGACCCAGTACTTC. Translation gives CASSLGVGQPQETQYF. V usage is TRBV5-1 and J usage is TRBJ2-5; D is perhaps TRBD1 (6 bases). From germline, CDR1 is SGHRS and CDR2 YFSETQ. This CDR3 contains 16 residues. V was cut by 0 bases and J by 2 bases, with 14 bases left in between.